A single sample is the source of the 27 T cell receptor beta chains below, sequenced in a study of blood T cell repertoires in COVID-19. Here immunoSEQ multiplex PCR was the method, and the copy in TCRdb shows in-frame clones only, minus some. The sample shows approximately 250,000 clones, over 75% of them seen only once. What was sequenced was PBMCs or T cells enriched from blood (not recorded which). The receptors stem from a woman in her fifties or sixties with acute COVID-19.

J is TRBJ2-1 and V is TRBV11-2, with 12 bases lining up with TRBD2. CDR1 SGHAT and CDR2 FQNNGV come from the germline V gene. The V and J ends lost 2 bases and 4 bases, in that order; junction bases with no gene match: 3. The CDR3 loop spans 16 amino acids. The DNA for the CDR3 is TGTGCCAGCAGCTTAACTAGCGGGGGGACTTACAATGAGCAGTTCTTC. Translation: CASSLTSGGTYNEQFF.

This chain joins TRBV7-8 and TRBJ2-3; 10 nucleotides align to TRBD2. The germline CDR1 and CDR2 sequences are SGHVS and FQNEAQ. The CDR3 spans 17 residues. With 2 bases clipped from V and 2 bases from J, the junction kept 7 bases outside the gene matches. DNA of the CDR3: TGTGCCAGCAGCTTAAAGGTAGCGGGGGGCCTCACAGATACGCAGTATTTT. Its protein product is CASSLKVAGGLTDTQYF.

The chain uses TRBV4-1 and TRBJ1-1; D not resolved. CDR1 and CDR2 from the germline V gene are MGHRA and YSYEKL. The CDR3 contains 13 residues. Trimming shortened V by 1 base and J by 1 base, and 4 bases separated the two germline ends. The DNA of the CDR3 is TGCGCCAGCAGCCAAGCCTGGAACACTGAAGCTTTCTTT. Translated, it gives CASSQAWNTEAFF.

This clone was detected only a few times. The chain joins TRBV21-1 to TRBJ1-2; the tabulated D call, TRBD1, remains unverified against the DNA. TRBV21-1 is a pseudogene segment. The CDR3 sequence is 14 residues long. The CDR3 DNA follows: TGTGCCAGCAACCGACAGAGCCTCAACTATGGCTACACCTTC. The encoded protein is CASNRQSLNYGYTF.

This clone was observed a single time. The chain combines TRBV5-4 with TRBJ1-2, with 8 bases that match TRBD1. This CDR3 comprises 14 residues. Trimming at V came to 2 bases and at J to 6 bases, leaving 6 bases not matched to a gene. The germline CDR1 and CDR2 sequences are SGHNT and YYREEE (reference sequence). As DNA, the CDR3 is TGTGCCAGCAGCTTTGGACAGGGTGGTAATGGCTACACCTTC. As protein: CASSFGQGGNGYTF. Full variable domain (rest looked up from reference TRBV5-4 and TRBJ1-2): ETGVTQSPTHLIKTRGQQVTLRCSSQSGHNTVSWYQQALGQGPQFIFQYYREEENGRGNFPPRFSGLQFPNYSSELNVNALELDDSALYLCASSFGQGGNGYTFGSGTRLTVV.

The V call is TRBV7-2, the J call TRBJ2-6; D is unresolved. The CDR3 loop spans 15 amino acids. The V and J ends lost 1 base and 1 base respectively, with 5 bases between them. Germline-derived CDR1 and CDR2 are SGHTA and FQGNSA. The CDR3 DNA sequence: TGTGCCAGCAGCTTAGATATTTCTGGGGCCAACGTCCTGACTTTC. This sequence encodes CASSLDISGANVLTF.

The chain carries TRBV9 and TRBJ2-2; 7 nucleotides align to TRBD2. Germline V gene data show CDR1 as SGDLS and CDR2 as YYNGEE. J was trimmed by 5 bases and V by 3 bases; bases with no gene match: 16. CDR3 length: 18 residues. CDR3 bases: TGTGCCAGCAGCGACCCCCGCCTACCGGGGGGAGATACCGGGGAGCTGTTTTTT. It codes for CASSDPRLPGGDTGELFF.

The chain recombines TRBV5-6 with TRBJ1-2; TRBD1 aligns across 9 bases. CDR1 SGHDT and CDR2 YYEEEE come from the germline V gene. V was pared by 6 bases and J by 4 bases, with 10 bases of the junction left unmatched. This CDR3 region has 15 residues. CDR3 nucleotides: TGTGCCAGCACCCGTTGGGACAGGGATTCCTATGGCTACACCTTC. Its translation is CASTRWDRDSYGYTF.

The genes are TRBV7-6 and TRBJ1-6, with TRBD1 matching over 7 bases. The germline gives CDR1 SGHVS, CDR2 FNYEAQ. The V segment lost 0 bases and the J segment 1 base; nucleotides outside the gene matches: 6. The CDR3 runs 18 residues. In DNA, the CDR3 is TGTGCCAGCAGCTTAGCAAGGGGGCTCGGGTCCTATAATTCACCCCTCCACTTT. It translates to CASSLARGLGSYNSPLHF.

This clone was detected a few times. The V call is TRBV7-2, the J call TRBJ1-5, with 11 bases that match TRBD1. The CDR3 loop spans 15 amino acids. Trimming cost V 5 bases and J 6 bases; bases outside gene matches: 6. Looked up from germline, CDR1 is SGHTA and CDR2 is FQGNSA. The CDR3, as DNA: TGTGCCAGCAGCCCGGGACAGGGGGTGTCTCAGCCCCAGCATTTT. Translated, it gives CASSPGQGVSQPQHF.

The genes are TRBV5-4 and TRBJ1-1; 7 positions agree with TRBD1. From germline, CDR1 is SGHNT and CDR2 YYREEE (reference sequence). The CDR3 extends over 14 amino acids. The junction had 5 bases not matched to a gene; V was cut back by 2 bases and J by 4 bases. The CDR3: CASSLGPGGTEAFF. The CDR3, as DNA: TGTGCCAGCAGCTTAGGCCCAGGGGGCACTGAAGCTTTCTTT.

This sequence joins TRBV6-6 and TRBJ2-3; a weak D match, TRBD1 (5 bases). CDR3 length: 14 amino acids. Germline loops: CDR1 MNHNY, CDR2 SVGAGI (reference sequence). V lost 6 bases to trimming and J lost 6 bases, with 16 bases between them. The CDR3 DNA reads as TGTGCCAGCAGCCAGTCCCAGGGTCAGGATACGCAGTATTTT. This encodes CASSQSQGQDTQYF.

This sequence joins TRBV2 and TRBJ2-7; the match to TRBD2 covers 11 bases. Trimming cost V 5 bases and J 2 bases; bases outside gene matches: 5. CDR1 is SNHLY and CDR2 is FYNNEI in the germline V gene. The CDR3 is 15 amino acids. The CDR3, as DNA: TGTGCCAGCAGTCGCCTAGCGGGGGGTACCTACGAGCAGTACTTC. Its translation is CASSRLAGGTYEQYF.

The chain joins TRBV18 to TRBJ1-1; tentative D call: TRBD1 (5 bases). V was shortened by 1 base and J by 1 base, with 10 bases between the two germline ends. CDR1 KGHSH and CDR2 LQKENI come from the germline V gene. The CDR3 is 15 residues long. CDR3 in DNA: TGTGCCAGCTCACCACTTTGGGGGGGGAACACTGAAGCTTTCTTT. It specifies CASSPLWGGNTEAFF.

J is TRBJ2-2 and V is TRBV9; D might be TRBD1 (6 bases). This CDR3 is 14 amino acids long. The V and J ends lost 5 bases and 1 base respectively, with 9 bases between them. In germline, CDR1 is SGDLS, CDR2 YYNGEE. CDR3 sequence reads: CASSDRMNTGELFF. The CDR3 nucleotides read TGTGCCAGCAGTGACAGGATGAACACCGGGGAGCTGTTTTTT.

The chain uses TRBV5-1 and TRBJ2-3, with a weak D call TRBD1 (6 bases). The CDR3 covers 16 residues. V was cut by 2 bases and J by 0 bases, with 13 bases left in between. Germline V gene sequence: CDR1 SGHRS, CDR2 YFSETQ. The CDR3 spells CASSFTGQTSTDTQYF. The CDR3 DNA reads TGCGCCAGCAGCTTCACAGGACAGACTAGCACAGATACGCAGTATTTT.

The rearrangement uses TRBV5-1 and TRBJ1-4; 7 positions match TRBD1. The CDR3 has 17 residues. Trimming at V came to 0 bases and at J to 7 bases, leaving 12 bases not matched to a gene. Germline-derived CDR1 and CDR2 are SGHRS and YFSETQ. CDR3 amino acids: CASSLGSSTRQGEKLFF. In DNA, the CDR3 is TGCGCCAGCAGCTTGGGGTCAAGCACACGACAGGGTGAAAAACTGTTTTTT.

The chain recombines TRBV6-5 with TRBJ1-6, with 9 bases lining up with TRBD1. V was pared by 6 bases and J by 6 bases, with 3 bases of the junction left unmatched. The germline gives CDR1 MNHEY, CDR2 SVGAGI. CDR3 length equals 14 residues. This CDR3 is CASSLQGANSPLHF. The CDR3, as DNA: TGTGCCAGCAGCCTACAGGGGGCTAATTCACCCCTCCACTTT.

The V gene is TRBV9, the J gene TRBJ1-1; D may be TRBD1 (6 bases). The CDR3 spans 14 residues. Between the trimmed V and J ends, which lost 0 bases and 5 bases, there was a span of 11 bases. The germline V gene encodes CDR1 SGDLS and CDR2 YYNGEE. CDR3 coding DNA: TGTGCCAGCAGCGTAGAGTGGGACAAAACTGAAGCTTTCTTT. Its protein is CASSVEWDKTEAFF.

This chain connects TRBV5-4 to TRBJ2-3, with 7 bases fitting TRBD2. Germline CDR1 reads SGHNT; CDR2 reads YYREEE (reference sequence). The CDR3 sequence is 15 residues long. The junction had 11 bases not matched to a gene; V was cut back by 4 bases and J by 6 bases. CDR3: CASSDRRGVGDTQYF. In DNA, the CDR3 is TGTGCCAGCAGCGACCGACGGGGGGTAGGCGATACGCAGTATTTT.

This rearrangement joins TRBV30 to TRBJ2-5; possible D gene TRBD2, 5 bases. V dropped 1 base and J dropped 5 bases, with 11 bases sitting between them. This CDR3 spans 13 amino acids. Germline V lookup: CDR1 GTSNPN, CDR2 SVGIG (reference sequence). This chain's CDR3 is CAWSGYLAETQYF. CDR3 in DNA: TGTGCCTGGAGTGGTTACTTAGCGGAGACCCAGTACTTC.

On this clone: At the DNA level, this CDR3 is encoded by other sequences in the same sample as well. The rearrangement joins TRBV5-1 to TRBJ1-2; D is unresolved. The CDR3 length is 13 residues. V was shortened by 4 bases and J by 3 bases, with 10 bases between the two germline ends. Germline V lookup: CDR1 SGHRS, CDR2 YFSETQ. The CDR3 region is CASSPGGYYGYTF. DNA for the CDR3: TGCGCCAGCAGCCCCGGAGGGTACTATGGCTACACCTTC.

V usage is TRBV5-1 and J usage is TRBJ2-6; D is uncertain. The germline V and J ends were trimmed by 4 bases and 1 base, with 9 bases remaining between them. There are 15 residues in the CDR3. Germline V gene data show CDR1 as SGHRS and CDR2 as YFSETQ. This CDR3 reads CASSPGVSGANVLTF. CDR3 coding DNA: TGCGCCAGCAGCCCAGGTGTGTCTGGGGCCAACGTCCTGACTTTC.

The genes are TRBV6-5 and TRBJ2-1, with 10 positions matching TRBD2. The V gene end was trimmed by 4 bases and the J gene end by 5 bases; junction bases not matched to a gene: 2. Germline V gene lookup returns CDR1 MNHEY and CDR2 SVGAGI. CDR3 size: 14 residues. Here the CDR3 DNA reads TGTGCCAGCAGTTCGGGACTAGCGAACAATGAGCAGTTCTTC. Translating gives CASSSGLANNEQFF.

This rearrangement joins TRBV6-2 or TRBV6-3 to TRBJ1-1, with 10 bases aligning to TRBD1. J lost 6 bases, V lost 5 bases, and 12 bases had no gene match. Per germline, CDR1 MNHEY and CDR2 SVGEGT. The CDR3 runs 16 residues. The CDR3 reads CASSKDARTGGSEAFF. CDR3 nucleotide sequence: TGTGCCAGCAGTAAGGATGCCAGGACAGGGGGGTCTGAAGCTTTCTTT.

This chain connects TRBV18 to TRBJ1-2; TRBD1 matches at 8 bases. This CDR3 contains 13 residues. Trimming cost V 6 bases and J 3 bases; bases outside gene matches: 3. In germline, CDR1 is KGHSH, CDR2 LQKENI. The CDR3 nucleotides read TGTGCCAGCTCCCCGGACAGGGACTATGGCTACACCTTC. Its protein is CASSPDRDYGYTF.

This clone was seen only once. V and J are TRBV5-1 and TRBJ2-7; TRBD1 matches 7 bases. This CDR3 has 12 residues. With V trimmed by 5 bases and J by 5 bases, 4 bases remained unmatched. CDR1 and CDR2 (germline): SGHRS, YFSETQ. DNA of the CDR3: TGCGCCAGCAGAACAGGGGAGAACGAGCAGTACTTC. Translating gives CASRTGENEQYF.